This T cell receptor (beta chain) was identified during a study of beta chain features in type 1 diabetes. About the study: On cell yields, gender and age, patients and healthy donors were similar. Overall study results and limits: A cDNA-based sequencing approach could over-represent cells with high TCR expression. PCR may have favored shorter templates equally in patients and controls. People with Type 1 diabetes carried modestly yet significantly shorter TCRB CDR3s in all four CD4+ subsets.

What was sequenced were expressed TCRB transcripts, since all of the isolated RNA had been reverse transcribed. Sequencing was performed with immunoSEQ multiplex PCR; in TCRdb, only in-frame clones are kept and a portion is missing. The profile covers roughly 100,000 clones, with 25% to 30% appearing a single time and 0.53% taken by the ten largest. This clone turned up a few times. Antigen: not known. V gave up 8 bases and J gave up 4 bases; unmatched junction bases: 8. The CDR3 covers 13 residues. CDR1 and CDR2 (germline): SQVTM, ANQGSEA. Each population that was sorted was more than 95% pure. The sequence derives from a woman younger than 35 with type 1 diabetes. The V call is TRBV29-1, the J call TRBJ2-1; 7 bases map to TRBD1. Specimen: central memory CD4+ T cells from blood. The CDR3 DNA sequence: TGCAGCTTAAGACAGGGAGTATACAATGAGCAGTTCTTC. It encodes CSLRQGVYNEQFF.